This T cell receptor (beta chain) emerged from a study of regulatory T cells in long-lasting Graves disease. CDR3 length: 14 residues. The germline V and J ends were trimmed by 2 bases and 3 bases, with 10 bases remaining between them. Germline lookup yields CDR1 MNHEY and CDR2 SMNVEV (reference sequence). This clonotype was seen a few times. The time point here: persistent/refractory GD, antithyroid drugs over 5 years with positive TRAb. The TCR library was prepared using RNA isolated from PBMCs. Researchers made TCR beta libraries by using iRepertoire HTBI primers and running Arm-PCR on CDR3 regions. TCRdb analysed the multiplex PCR reads with MiXCR anew, one entry per CDR3 protein. The repertoire includes 400,000 to 450,000 distinct CDR3 sequences, 20% to 30% of them detected once, and about 26% sits in the top ten.

The sequence was collected from a female donor with Graves disease. The sample here was peripheral blood mononuclear cells (PBMCs), taken when the disease was refractory, from a patient treated with antithyroid drugs. The chain carries TRBV27 and TRBJ1-1; tentative D call: TRBD1 (6 bases). CDR3 DNA: TGTGCCAGCAGTTTAGGGGGCGTTGACACTGAAGCTTTCTTT. Translation gives CASSLGGVDTEAFF.